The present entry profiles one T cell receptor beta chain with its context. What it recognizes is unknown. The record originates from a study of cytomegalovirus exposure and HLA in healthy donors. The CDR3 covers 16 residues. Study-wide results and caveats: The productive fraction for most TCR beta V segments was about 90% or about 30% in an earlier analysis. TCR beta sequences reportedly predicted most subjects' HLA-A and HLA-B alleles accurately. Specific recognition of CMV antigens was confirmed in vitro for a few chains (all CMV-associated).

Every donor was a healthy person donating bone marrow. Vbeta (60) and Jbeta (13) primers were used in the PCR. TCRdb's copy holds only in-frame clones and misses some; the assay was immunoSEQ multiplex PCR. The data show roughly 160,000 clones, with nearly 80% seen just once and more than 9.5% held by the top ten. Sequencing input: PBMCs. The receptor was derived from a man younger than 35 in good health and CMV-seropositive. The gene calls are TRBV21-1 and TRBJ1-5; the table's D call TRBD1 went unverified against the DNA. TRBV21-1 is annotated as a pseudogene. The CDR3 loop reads CASSTNPQGIHQPQHF. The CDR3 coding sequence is TGTGCCAGCAGCACAAACCCGCAGGGCATCCATCAGCCCCAGCATTTT.